These T cell receptor beta chains were read from a single sample in a study of metastatic and nonmetastatic thyroid tumors. With MiXCR, TCRdb reprocessed the PCR reads. The sample records around 15,000 clones, roughly a fifth being singletons. Sequenced sample: adjacent normal tissue. Every receptor here comes from a female donor with papillary thyroid cancer or a benign thyroid nodule (not recorded which). Some clones in this sample may be carry-over from other donors' samples. Both conserved end residues are part of each CDR3. A D gene is named only where the DNA matches it firmly. Some rows have no size entry. The others give once, few or many, or a class for an expanded clone.

D: .; size: few; V: TRBV6-6; J: TRBJ1-1; CDR3: CASSYSATGTEAFF; DNA: TGTGCCAGCAGTTACTCGGCCACGGGCACTGAAGCTTTCTTT
D: TRBD2; size: .; V: TRBV5-1; J: TRBJ2-7; CDR3: CASRLAGDFFYEQYF; DNA: TGCGCCAGCAGACTAGCGGGGGACTTTTTCTACGAGCAGTACTTC
D: .; size: .; V: TRBV25-1; J: TRBJ2-3; CDR3: CASSDAGFQEYF; DNA: TGTGCCAGCAGTGACGCAGGGTTTCAGGAGTATTTT
D: .; size: .; V: TRBV5-6; J: TRBJ1-2; CDR3: CASARPDGAGYTF; DNA: TGTGCCAGCGCCCGCCCGGACGGCGCAGGCTACACCTTC
D: TRBD2; size: .; V: TRBV7-1; J: TRBJ2-3; CDR3: CASSSPRTSGRARADTQYF; DNA: TGTGCCAGCAGCTCACCCCGGACTAGCGGGAGGGCCAGGGCAGATACGCAGTATTTT
D: .; size: .; V: TRBV30; J: TRBJ2-7; CDR3: CAWSVGVQGRYYEQYF; DNA: TGTGCCTGGAGTGTTGGTGTTCAGGGGAGATACTACGAGCAGTACTTC
D: TRBD1; size: few; V: TRBV12-3/TRBV12-4; J: TRBJ2-7; CDR3: CASSTRDSELHEQYF; DNA: TGTGCCAGCAGCACCCGGGACAGTGAACTCCACGAGCAGTACTTC
D: .; size: .; V: TRBV6-1; J: TRBJ2-3; CDR3: CASSGTGTDTQYF; DNA: TGTGCCAGCAGTGGGACAGGCACAGATACGCAGTATTTT
D: .; size: many; V: TRBV28; J: TRBJ1-5; CDR3: CASSFLGFQPQHF; DNA: TGTGCCAGCAGTTTTCTGGGGTTTCAGCCCCAGCATTTT
D: .; size: .; V: TRBV11-3; J: TRBJ2-7; CDR3: CASSLRTSYEQYF; DNA: TGTGCCAGCAGCTTAAGAACGTCCTACGAGCAGTACTTC
D: TRBD1; size: .; V: TRBV3-1; J: TRBJ2-7; CDR3: CASSQGQGGSYEQYF; DNA: TGTGCCAGCAGCCAAGGACAGGGGGGTTCATACGAGCAGTACTTC
D: TRBD1; size: few; V: TRBV29-1; J: TRBJ2-7; CDR3: CSVLGEGGNEQYF; DNA: TGCAGCGTCCTAGGCGAAGGGGGCAACGAGCAGTACTTC
D: TRBD1; size: .; V: TRBV13; J: TRBJ2-5; CDR3: CASSVTGGGGETQYF; DNA: TGTGCCAGCAGCGTAACAGGGGGTGGTGGAGAGACCCAGTACTTC
D: TRBD1; size: few; V: TRBV20-1; J: TRBJ2-7; CDR3: CSASRRDRGTGEQYF; DNA: TGCAGTGCTAGTAGGAGGGACAGGGGTACGGGGGAGCAGTACTTC
D: TRBD2; size: .; V: TRBV5-1; J: TRBJ2-1; CDR3: CASSPGLVRDGEQFF; DNA: TGCGCCAGCAGCCCCGGACTAGTTAGGGATGGTGAGCAGTTCTTC
D: .; size: .; V: TRBV4-2; J: TRBJ1-5; CDR3: CASSRGNQPQHF; DNA: TGTGCCAGCAGCCGAGGCAATCAGCCCCAGCATTTT
D: .; size: .; V: TRBV30; J: TRBJ2-5; CDR3: CAWSVLKVGPRKETQYF; DNA: TGTGCCTGGAGTGTTTTAAAAGTGGGCCCAAGGAAAGAGACCCAGTACTTC
D: .; size: .; V: TRBV6-6; J: TRBJ1-6; CDR3: CANSYSLNSPLHF; DNA: TGTGCCAACAGTTACTCTTTAAATTCACCCCTCCACTTT
D: .; size: many; V: TRBV6-1; J: TRBJ2-1; CDR3: CASRLHNEQFF; DNA: TGTGCCAGCAGACTCCACAATGAGCAGTTCTTC
D: TRBD1; size: .; V: TRBV20-1; J: TRBJ1-1; CDR3: CSAKDRLTEAFF; DNA: TGCAGTGCTAAGGACAGGCTCACTGAAGCTTTCTTT
D: .; size: .; V: TRBV20-1; J: TRBJ2-2; CDR3: CSAREAAGRYTGELFF; DNA: TGCAGTGCTAGAGAGGCAGCTGGGCGATACACCGGGGAGCTGTTTTTT
D: .; size: .; V: TRBV6-2/TRBV6-3; J: TRBJ2-3; CDR3: CASTRRGRATDTQYF; DNA: TGTGCCAGCACCCGCAGGGGCAGGGCCACAGATACGCAGTATTTT
D: .; size: .; V: TRBV19; J: TRBJ1-1; CDR3: CASSPTGTPREAFF; DNA: TGTGCCAGTAGTCCGACCGGGACTCCTCGTGAAGCTTTCTTT
D: TRBD1; size: once; V: TRBV30; J: TRBJ1-1; CDR3: CAWSGTGGGEAFF; DNA: TGTGCCTGGAGCGGGACAGGGGGAGGTGAAGCTTTCTTT
D: TRBD1; size: many; V: TRBV4-2; J: TRBJ1-6; CDR3: CASSQGGQGYSPLHF; DNA: TGTGCCAGCAGCCAAGGCGGACAGGGCTATTCACCCCTCCACTTT
D: .; size: few; V: TRBV12-3/TRBV12-4; J: TRBJ1-2; CDR3: CASSYRVVDGYTF; DNA: TGTGCCAGCAGTTACAGGGTAGTTGATGGCTACACCTTC
D: .; size: few; V: TRBV27; J: TRBJ2-5; CDR3: CASSQNLGDQETQYF; DNA: TGTGCCAGCAGCCAAAATCTAGGAGACCAAGAGACCCAGTACTTC
D: .; size: .; V: TRBV2; J: TRBJ1-2; CDR3: CASSEAGNYGYTF; DNA: TGTGCCAGCAGTGAGGCGGGTAACTATGGCTACACCTTC
D: TRBD2; size: few; V: TRBV6-5; J: TRBJ2-3; CDR3: CASSYLAGDRADTQYF; DNA: TGTGCCAGCAGTTACTTGGCGGGAGATCGTGCAGATACGCAGTATTTT
D: .; size: few; V: TRBV6-6; J: TRBJ1-1; CDR3: CASSYGGTRTEAFF; DNA: TGTGCCAGCAGTTACGGGGGCACTCGGACTGAAGCTTTCTTT
D: .; size: few; V: TRBV6-1; J: TRBJ1-2; CDR3: CASSSGGAYYGYTF; DNA: TGTGCCAGCAGTTCAGGCGGGGCTTACTATGGCTACACCTTC
D: TRBD1; size: few; V: TRBV6-1; J: TRBJ2-2; CDR3: CAGSESPGQGAGELFF; DNA: TGTGCCGGCAGTGAGTCCCCGGGACAGGGGGCCGGGGAGCTGTTTTTT
D: .; size: few; V: TRBV6-7; J: TRBJ2-7; CDR3: CASSFGGVPYEQYF; DNA: TGTGCCAGCAGTTTTGGAGGGGTTCCCTACGAGCAGTACTTC
D: .; size: .; V: TRBV6-1; J: TRBJ2-3; CDR3: CASSPGARTDTQYF; DNA: TGTGCCAGCAGCCCCGGGGCAAGGACAGATACGCAGTATTTT
D: .; size: few; V: TRBV20-1; J: TRBJ1-4; CDR3: CSASLITNEKLFF; DNA: TGCAGTGCTAGTCTCATAACTAATGAAAAACTGTTTTTT
D: TRBD1; size: many; V: TRBV11-2; J: TRBJ1-1; CDR3: CASRLTGGEAFF; DNA: TGTGCCAGCAGATTAACAGGGGGAGAAGCTTTCTTT
D: TRBD2; size: .; V: TRBV29-1; J: TRBJ2-3; CDR3: CSVVGGATDTQYF; DNA: TGCAGCGTTGTCGGGGGGGCCACAGATACGCAGTATTTT
D: TRBD2; size: few; V: TRBV6-5; J: TRBJ2-7; CDR3: CASSYLHLSGGTYEQYF; DNA: TGTGCCAGCAGTTACCTACACCTTAGCGGGGGAACCTACGAGCAGTACTTC
D: TRBD1; size: .; V: TRBV19; J: TRBJ1-3; CDR3: CASSIAGTAGNTIYF; DNA: TGTGCCAGTAGTATAGCCGGGACAGCTGGAAACACCATATATTTT
D: TRBD2; size: .; V: TRBV6-1; J: TRBJ2-7; CDR3: CASSERRLAPSYEQYF; DNA: TGTGCCAGCAGTGAACGTCGACTAGCGCCTTCCTACGAGCAGTACTTC
D: TRBD1; size: .; V: TRBV10-2; J: TRBJ2-7; CDR3: CASDRTGNEQYF; DNA: TGCGCCAGCGATAGGACAGGGAACGAGCAGTACTTC
D: TRBD2; size: .; V: TRBV6-5; J: TRBJ2-5; CDR3: CASSYSRGGGETQYF; DNA: TGTGCCAGCAGTTACTCGCGGGGGGGCGGGGAGACCCAGTACTTC
D: .; size: few; V: TRBV29-1; J: TRBJ2-1; CDR3: CSVATGDEQFF; DNA: TGCAGCGTTGCGACCGGGGATGAGCAGTTCTTC
D: TRBD1; size: .; V: TRBV3-1; J: TRBJ1-3; CDR3: CASSQGGTGATIYF; DNA: TGTGCCAGCAGCCAAGGCGGGACAGGGGCCACCATATATTTT
D: .; size: few; V: TRBV6-1; J: TRBJ1-1; CDR3: CASSGQLNTEAFF; DNA: TGTGCCAGCAGCGGACAGCTGAACACTGAAGCTTTCTTT
D: .; size: few; V: TRBV20-1; J: TRBJ1-1; CDR3: CSASQTVNTEAFF; DNA: TGCAGTGCTAGCCAGACAGTGAACACTGAAGCTTTCTTT
D: TRBD1; size: few; V: TRBV12-3/TRBV12-4; J: TRBJ2-7; CDR3: CASSLGLGGRTRYEQYF; DNA: TGTGCCAGCAGTTTAGGCCTAGGGGGCCGCACCCGCTACGAGCAGTACTTC
D: .; size: .; V: TRBV10-3; J: TRBJ2-2; CDR3: CAISEIIGELFF; DNA: TGTGCCATCAGTGAAATAATCGGGGAGCTGTTTTTT
D: .; size: few; V: TRBV6-1; J: TRBJ2-1; CDR3: CASSEALWSDEQFF; DNA: TGTGCCAGCAGTGAAGCGCTTTGGAGCGATGAGCAGTTCTTC
D: .; size: few; V: TRBV6-1; J: TRBJ1-6; CDR3: CASSERGTSQPLHF; DNA: TGTGCCAGCAGTGAAAGGGGGACCTCTCAACCCCTCCACTTT
D: .; size: .; V: TRBV6-1; J: TRBJ2-2; CDR3: CASSEGTGGATGELFF; DNA: TGTGCCAGCAGTGAAGGTACAGGGGGGGCCACCGGGGAGCTGTTTTTT
D: TRBD1; size: few; V: TRBV20-1; J: TRBJ2-3; CDR3: CSARKEDRGGTDTQYF; DNA: TGCAGTGCTAGAAAAGAGGACAGGGGAGGCACAGATACGCAGTATTTT
D: TRBD2; size: few; V: TRBV20-1; J: TRBJ2-3; CDR3: CSAAGTSGLREDTQYF; DNA: TGCAGTGCTGCAGGGACTAGCGGGTTAAGAGAAGATACGCAGTATTTT
D: TRBD2; size: .; V: TRBV6-1; J: TRBJ2-7; CDR3: CASSKAGVVYEQYF; DNA: TGTGCCAGCAGTAAGGCGGGGGTCGTCTACGAGCAGTACTTC
D: TRBD1; size: .; V: TRBV7-3; J: TRBJ1-1; CDR3: CASSPDRESLNTEAFF; DNA: TGTGCCAGCAGCCCAGACAGGGAGAGCTTGAACACTGAAGCTTTCTTT
D: .; size: many; V: TRBV2; J: TRBJ2-5; CDR3: CASTEINQETQYF; DNA: TGTGCCAGCACGGAAATCAACCAAGAGACCCAGTACTTC
D: TRBD2; size: once; V: TRBV19; J: TRBJ2-1; CDR3: CASSPQPTSAIRDEQFF; DNA: TGTGCCAGTAGTCCCCAACCCACTAGCGCCATACGGGATGAGCAGTTCTTC
D: .; size: many; V: TRBV12-3/TRBV12-4; J: TRBJ1-3; CDR3: CASSLFDSQRWGNTIYF; DNA: TGTGCCAGCAGTTTATTCGACAGCCAGCGATGGGGAAACACCATATATTTT
D: .; size: .; V: TRBV28; J: TRBJ1-5; CDR3: CASSFDGASNQPQHF; DNA: TGTGCCAGCAGTTTCGACGGGGCGAGCAATCAGCCCCAGCATTTT